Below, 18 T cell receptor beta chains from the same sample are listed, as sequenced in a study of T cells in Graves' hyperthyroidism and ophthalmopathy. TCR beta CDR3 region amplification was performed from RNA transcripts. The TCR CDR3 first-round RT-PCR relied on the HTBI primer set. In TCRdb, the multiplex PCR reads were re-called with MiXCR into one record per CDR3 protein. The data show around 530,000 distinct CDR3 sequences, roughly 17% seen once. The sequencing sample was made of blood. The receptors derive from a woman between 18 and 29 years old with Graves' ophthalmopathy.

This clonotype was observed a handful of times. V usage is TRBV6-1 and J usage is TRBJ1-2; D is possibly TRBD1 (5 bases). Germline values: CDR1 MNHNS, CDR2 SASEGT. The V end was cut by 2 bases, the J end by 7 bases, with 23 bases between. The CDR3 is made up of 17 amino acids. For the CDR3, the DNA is TGTGCCAGCAGTGAACTGGGGACTCTATCTCACGTGCGTGGCTACACCTTC. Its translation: CASSELGTLSHVRGYTF.

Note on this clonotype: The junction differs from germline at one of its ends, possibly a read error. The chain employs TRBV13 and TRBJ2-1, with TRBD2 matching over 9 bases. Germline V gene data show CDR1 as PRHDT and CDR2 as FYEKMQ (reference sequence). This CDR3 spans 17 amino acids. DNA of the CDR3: TGTGCCAGCAGCTCCCTCCAGCGGGAGGAAAATTACAGTGAGCAGTTCTTC. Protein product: CASSSLQREENYSEQFF.

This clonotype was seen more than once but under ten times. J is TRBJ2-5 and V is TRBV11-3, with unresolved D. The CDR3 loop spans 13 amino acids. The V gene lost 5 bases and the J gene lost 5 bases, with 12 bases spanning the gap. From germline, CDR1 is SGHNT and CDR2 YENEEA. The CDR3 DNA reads TGTGCCAGCAGCGGGCCCGAAGAGGAGACCCAGTACTTC. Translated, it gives CASSGPEEETQYF.

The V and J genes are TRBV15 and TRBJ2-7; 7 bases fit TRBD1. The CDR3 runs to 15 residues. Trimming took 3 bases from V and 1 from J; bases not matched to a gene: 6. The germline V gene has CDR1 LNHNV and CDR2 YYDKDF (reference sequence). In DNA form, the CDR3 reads TGTGCCACCAGCAGTACAGGGGAGCCGTCCTACGAGCAGTACTTC. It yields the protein CATSSTGEPSYEQYF.

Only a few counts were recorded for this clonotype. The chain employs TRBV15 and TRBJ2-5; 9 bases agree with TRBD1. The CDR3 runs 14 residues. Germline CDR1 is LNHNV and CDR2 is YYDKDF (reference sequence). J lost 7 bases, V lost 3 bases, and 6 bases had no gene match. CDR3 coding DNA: TGTGCCACCAGCAGTACAGGGGGCGCGGGGACCCAGTACTTC. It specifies CATSSTGGAGTQYF.

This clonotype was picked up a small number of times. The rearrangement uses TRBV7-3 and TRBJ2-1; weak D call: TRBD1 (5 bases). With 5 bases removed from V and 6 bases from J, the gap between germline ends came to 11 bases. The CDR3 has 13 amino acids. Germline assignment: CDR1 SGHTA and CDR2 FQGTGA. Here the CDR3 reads CASSIDSLNEQFF. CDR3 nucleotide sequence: TGTGCCAGCAGCATCGACAGCCTCAATGAGCAGTTCTTC.

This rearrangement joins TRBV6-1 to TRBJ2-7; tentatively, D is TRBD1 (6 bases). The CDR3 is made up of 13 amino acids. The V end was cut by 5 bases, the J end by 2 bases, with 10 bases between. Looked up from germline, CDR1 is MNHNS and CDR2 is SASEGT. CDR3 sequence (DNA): TGTGCCAGCAGTTATAGACAGGCCTACGAGCAGTACTTC. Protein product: CASSYRQAYEQYF.

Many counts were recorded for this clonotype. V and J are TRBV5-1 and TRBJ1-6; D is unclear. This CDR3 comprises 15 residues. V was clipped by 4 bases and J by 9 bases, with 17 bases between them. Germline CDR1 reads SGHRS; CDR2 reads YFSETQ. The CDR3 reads CASSNAEGIGSPLHF. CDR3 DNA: TGCGCCAGCAGCAACGCTGAGGGAATCGGTTCACCCCTCCACTTT.

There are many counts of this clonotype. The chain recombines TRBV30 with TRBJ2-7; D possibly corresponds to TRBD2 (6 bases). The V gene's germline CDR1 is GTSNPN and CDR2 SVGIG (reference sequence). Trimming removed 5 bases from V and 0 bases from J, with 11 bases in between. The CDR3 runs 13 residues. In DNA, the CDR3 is TGTGCCTGGGGGGACTCTTACTCCTACGAGCAGTACTTC. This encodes CAWGDSYSYEQYF. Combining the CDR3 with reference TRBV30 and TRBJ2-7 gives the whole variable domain SQTIHQWPATLVQPVGSPLSLECTVEGTSNPNLYWYRQAAGRGLQLLFYSVGIGQISSEVPQNLSASRPQDRQFILSSKKLLLSDSGFYLCAWGDSYSYEQYFGPGTRLTVT.

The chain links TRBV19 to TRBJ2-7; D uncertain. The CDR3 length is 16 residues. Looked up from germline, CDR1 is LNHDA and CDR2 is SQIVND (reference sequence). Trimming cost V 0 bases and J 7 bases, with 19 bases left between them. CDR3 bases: TGTGCCAGTAGTATAGAGGGTTGGCATCCCCGTCAAGAGCAGTACTTC. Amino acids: CASSIEGWHPRQEQYF.

Here the CDR3 DNA reads TGCGCCAGCAGCTTGGTGATAGCGGGAGGGGGTTCTAGCACAGATACGCAGTATTTT. Amino acid sequence: CASSLVIAGGGSSTDTQYF. The chain joins TRBV5-1 to TRBJ2-3; 11 bases match TRBD2. The CDR3 loop spans 19 amino acids. J gave up 0 bases and V 0 bases, and 9 bases lay outside the gene matches. The germline gives CDR1 SGHRS, CDR2 YFSETQ. Full variable domain (missing parts from reference TRBV5-1 and TRBJ2-3): KAGVTQTPRYLIKTRGQQVTLSCSPISGHRSVSWYQQTPGQGLQFLFEYFSETQRNKGNFPGRFSGRQFSNSRSEMNVSTLELGDSALYLCASSLVIAGGGSSTDTQYFGPGTRLTVL.

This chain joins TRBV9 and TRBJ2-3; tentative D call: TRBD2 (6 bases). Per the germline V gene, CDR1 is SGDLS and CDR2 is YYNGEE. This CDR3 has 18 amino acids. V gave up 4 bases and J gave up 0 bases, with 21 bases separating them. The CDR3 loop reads CASSPRGGVTPSTDTQYF. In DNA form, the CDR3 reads TGTGCCAGCAGCCCGAGGGGCGGGGTAACCCCTAGCACAGATACGCAGTATTTT.

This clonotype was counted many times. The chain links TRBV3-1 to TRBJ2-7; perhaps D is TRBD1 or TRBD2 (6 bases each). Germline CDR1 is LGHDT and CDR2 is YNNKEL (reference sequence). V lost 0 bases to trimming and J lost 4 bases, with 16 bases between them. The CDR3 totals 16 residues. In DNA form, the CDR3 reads TGTGCCAGCAGCCAAGAGGGGGGCCGCCTCGGGTACGAGCAGTACTTC. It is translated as CASSQEGGRLGYEQYF.

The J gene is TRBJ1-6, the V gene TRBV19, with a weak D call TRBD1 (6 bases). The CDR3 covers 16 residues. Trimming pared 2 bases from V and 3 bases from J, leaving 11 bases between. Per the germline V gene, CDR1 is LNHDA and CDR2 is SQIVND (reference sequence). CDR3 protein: CASSIRDIDYNSPLHF. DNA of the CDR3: TGTGCCAGTAGTATACGGGACATTGACTATAATTCACCCCTCCACTTT.

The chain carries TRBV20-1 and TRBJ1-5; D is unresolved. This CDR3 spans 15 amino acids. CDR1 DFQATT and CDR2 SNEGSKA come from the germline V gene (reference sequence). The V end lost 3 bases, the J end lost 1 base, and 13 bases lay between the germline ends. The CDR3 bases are TGCAGTGCTAGGGCCCGAGGCCTGAGCAATCAGCCCCAGCATTTT. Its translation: CSARARGLSNQPQHF.

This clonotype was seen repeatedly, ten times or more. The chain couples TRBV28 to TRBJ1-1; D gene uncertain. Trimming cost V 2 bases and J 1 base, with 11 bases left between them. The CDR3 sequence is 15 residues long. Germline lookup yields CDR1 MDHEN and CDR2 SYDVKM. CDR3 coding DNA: TGTGCCAGCAGTTTACTGTGGGGTTCGAACACTGAAGCTTTCTTT. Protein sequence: CASSLLWGSNTEAFF.

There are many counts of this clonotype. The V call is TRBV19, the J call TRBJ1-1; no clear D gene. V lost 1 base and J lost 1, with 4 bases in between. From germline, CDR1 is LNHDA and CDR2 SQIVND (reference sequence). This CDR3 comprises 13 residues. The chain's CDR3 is CASSIGTNTEAFF. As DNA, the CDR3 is TGTGCCAGTAGTATAGGGACGAACACTGAAGCTTTCTTT.

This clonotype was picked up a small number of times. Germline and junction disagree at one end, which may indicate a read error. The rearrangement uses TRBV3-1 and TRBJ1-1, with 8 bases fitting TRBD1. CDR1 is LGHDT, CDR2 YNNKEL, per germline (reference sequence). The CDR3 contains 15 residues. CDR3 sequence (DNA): TGTGCCAGCAGCCAATACAGGGGGGGTAACACTGAAGCTCTCTTT. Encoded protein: CASSQYRGGNTEALF.